This T cell receptor (beta chain) was sequenced in a study of patients and donors after allogeneic stem cell transplantation. Germline V gene sequence: CDR1 DFQATT, CDR2 SNEGSKA (reference sequence). V lost 3 bases and J lost 13, with 15 bases in between. CDR3 length equals 11 residues. In TCRdb, the RT-PCR reads were re-called with MiXCR into one record per CDR3 protein. The sample holds about 410,000 distinct CDR3 sequences, under 20% seen once. Ten or more counts support this clonotype. The sequence was collected from a human donor who was either an allogeneic HSCT recipient or a stem cell or donor lymphocyte infusion donor (not recorded which). It is not recorded whose cells these are; they may come from a transplant donor. Sequenced material: blood, either unsorted or a sorted T cell fraction (not recorded which). This chain connects TRBV20-1 to TRBJ1-1; D possibly corresponds to TRBD1 (5 bases). In nucleotides, the CDR3 is TGCAGTGCTAGGGAGGCGACAGCCGGTTTCTTT. Protein product: CSAREATAGFF.